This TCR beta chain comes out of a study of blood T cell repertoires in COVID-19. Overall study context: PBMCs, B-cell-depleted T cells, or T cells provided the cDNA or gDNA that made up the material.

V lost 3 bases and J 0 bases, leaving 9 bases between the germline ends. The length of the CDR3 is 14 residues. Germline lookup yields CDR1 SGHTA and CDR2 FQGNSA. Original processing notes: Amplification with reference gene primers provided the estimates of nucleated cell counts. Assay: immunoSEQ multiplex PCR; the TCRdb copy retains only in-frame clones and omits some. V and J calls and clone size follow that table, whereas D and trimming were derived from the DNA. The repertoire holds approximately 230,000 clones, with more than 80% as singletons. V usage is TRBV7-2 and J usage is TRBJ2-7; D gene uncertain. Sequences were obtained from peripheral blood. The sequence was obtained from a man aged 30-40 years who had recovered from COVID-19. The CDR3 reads CASSFLPSSYEQYF. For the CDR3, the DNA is TGTGCCAGCAGCTTTTTACCCAGCTCCTACGAGCAGTACTTC.